Below, 6 T cell receptor beta chains from the same sample are listed, as sequenced in a study of T cells in Graves' hyperthyroidism and ophthalmopathy. RNA transcripts were the template for amplifying TCR beta CDR3 regions. First-round RT-PCR targeting the TCR CDR3 was performed with the HTBI primer set. A single record per CDR3 protein comes from TCRdb applying MiXCR to the multiplex PCR reads. The data show approximately 330,000 distinct CDR3 sequences, roughly an eighth seen once. Sequencing was performed on blood. The receptors originated from a woman in her 40s with Graves' ophthalmopathy.

In its sample, this clonotype was seen a few times. The chain uses TRBV7-2 and TRBJ2-2; D gene unclear. This CDR3 contains 14 residues. Germline lookup yields CDR1 SGHTA and CDR2 FQGNSA. The V and J ends lost 1 base and 9 bases respectively, with 12 bases between them. CDR3 residues: CASSLEVGSRELFF. CDR3 DNA: TGTGCCAGCAGCTTAGAAGTAGGAAGCAGGGAGCTGTTTTTT.

In regard to this clonotype: One junction end does not reproduce the germline sequence, and a read error may be involved. V gene TRBV5-1 combines with J gene TRBJ1-2; 7 bases match TRBD1. CDR1 is SGHRS and CDR2 is YFSETQ in the germline V gene. The CDR3 extends over 13 amino acids. DNA of the CDR3: TGCGTCAGCAGCAAAGGGACAGAGAATGGCTACACCTTC. Protein: CVSSKGTENGYTF. Full variable domain (missing parts from reference TRBV5-1 and TRBJ1-2): KAGVTQTPRYLIKTRGQQVTLSCSPISGHRSVSWYQQTPGQGLQFLFEYFSETQRNKGNFPGRFSGRQFSNSRSEMNVSTLELGDSALYLCVSSKGTENGYTFGSGTRLTVV.

This clonotype was counted many times. This sequence joins TRBV19 and TRBJ2-1, with 12 bases aligning to TRBD1. V was clipped by 4 bases and J by 8 bases; unmatched bases: 6. The CDR3 sequence is 15 residues long. Germline CDR1 reads LNHDA; CDR2 reads SQIVND (reference sequence). The CDR3 sequence: CASSKAGQGADEQFF. The CDR3 coding sequence is TGTGCCAGTAGTAAGGCGGGACAGGGGGCCGATGAGCAGTTCTTC.

This clonotype was recorded a few times. The chain couples TRBV10-3 to TRBJ2-3, with 7 positions matching TRBD2. The trim removed 9 bases at V and 6 bases at J, leaving 6 bases unmatched. The germline V gene has CDR1 ENHRY and CDR2 SYGVKD. The CDR3 consists of 12 residues. In DNA, the CDR3 is TGTGCCATAGGCGGGAGCGGGGATACGCAGTATTTT. Its translation is CAIGGSGDTQYF.

This clonotype occurred many times. This chain links TRBV28 with TRBJ2-4; D is possibly TRBD1 (5 bases). CDR3 length equals 15 residues. V shed 5 bases and J shed 2 bases, with 13 bases lying between them. Germline assignment: CDR1 MDHEN and CDR2 SYDVKM. The CDR3 nucleotides are TGTGCCAGCAGTGAAGGGGTTCGAACCAAAAACATTCAGTACTTC. Its translation: CASSEGVRTKNIQYF.

Only a few counts were recorded for this clonotype. The chain carries TRBV6-1 and TRBJ2-5, with 10 positions matching TRBD1. Germline lookup yields CDR1 MNHNS and CDR2 SASEGT. This CDR3 is 15 amino acids long. J was trimmed by 3 bases and V by 8 bases; bases with no gene match: 9. The DNA of the CDR3 is TGTGCCAGCCCAACTCAGGACAGGGGGGAAGAGACCCAGTACTTC. Translating it yields CASPTQDRGEETQYF.